Detailed here is one TCR beta chain. The data belong to a study of blood T cell repertoires in COVID-19. This table comes from immunoSEQ multiplex PCR, and its TCRdb copy is limited to in-frame clones, with some not included. The sample gives some 160,000 clones, around 89% of which show up once; less than 4% is in the top ten. J gave up 8 bases and V 5 bases, and 4 bases lay outside the gene matches. The CDR3 spans 12 residues. CDR1 is MDHEN and CDR2 is SYDVKM in the germline V gene. What was sequenced was peripheral blood. The chain combines TRBV28 with TRBJ1-2, with 8 nucleotides matching TRBD1. This receptor was taken from a woman aged 55-69 years with active COVID-19. The CDR3 region is CASSRTGSGYTF. The CDR3 DNA reads TGTGCCAGCAGTCGGACAGGGAGCGGCTACACCTTC.